This TCR beta chain emerged from a study of beta chain features in type 1 diabetes. The entirety of the isolated RNA underwent reverse transcription, so expressed TCRB transcripts were sequenced. TCRdb's table, derived via immunoSEQ multiplex PCR, lists solely in-frame clones and lacks some. The top ten hold 0.6% to 0.85% of the sample, which has about 40,000 clones, more than 40% seen once. Sampling consisted of one heparinised blood draw per donor, averaging about 116 mL. The CDR3 spans 14 residues. V lost 2 bases and J 4 bases, leaving 11 bases between the germline ends. CDR1 and CDR2 from the germline V gene are SGHVS and FNYEAQ.

Material for sequencing was central memory CD4+ T cells from blood. The V gene is TRBV7-6, the J gene TRBJ1-1, with D possibly being TRBD1 (6 bases). This clonotype was sampled from a woman aged 18-29 years in good health. The CDR3 sequence is CASSLQGLGTEAFF. The CDR3 nucleotides read TGTGCCAGCAGCTTACAGGGGCTCGGCACTGAAGCTTTCTTT.